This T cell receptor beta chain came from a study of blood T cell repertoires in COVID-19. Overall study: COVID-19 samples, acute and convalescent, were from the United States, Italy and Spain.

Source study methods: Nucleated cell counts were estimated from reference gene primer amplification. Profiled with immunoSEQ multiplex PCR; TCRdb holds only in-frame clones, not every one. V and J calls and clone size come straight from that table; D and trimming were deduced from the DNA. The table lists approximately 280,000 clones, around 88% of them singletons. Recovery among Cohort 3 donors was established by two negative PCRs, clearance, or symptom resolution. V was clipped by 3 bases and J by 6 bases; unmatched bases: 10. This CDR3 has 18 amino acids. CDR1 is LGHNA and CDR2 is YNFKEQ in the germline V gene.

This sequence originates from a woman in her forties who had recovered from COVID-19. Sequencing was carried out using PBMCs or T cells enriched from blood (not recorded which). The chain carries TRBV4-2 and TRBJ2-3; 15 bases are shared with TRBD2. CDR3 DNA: TGTGCCAGCAGCCAGGCCCTCGGGACTAGCGGGAGGAGGGATACGCAGTATTTT. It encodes CASSQALGTSGRRDTQYF.